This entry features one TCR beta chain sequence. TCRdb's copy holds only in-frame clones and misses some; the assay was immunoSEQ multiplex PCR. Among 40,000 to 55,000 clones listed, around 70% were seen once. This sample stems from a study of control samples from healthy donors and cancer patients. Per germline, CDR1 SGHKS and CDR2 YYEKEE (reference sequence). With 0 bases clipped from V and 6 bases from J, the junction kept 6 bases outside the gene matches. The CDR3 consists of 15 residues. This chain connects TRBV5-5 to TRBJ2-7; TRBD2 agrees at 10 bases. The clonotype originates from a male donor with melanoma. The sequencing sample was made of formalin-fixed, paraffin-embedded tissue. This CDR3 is CASSLALAGDGEQYF. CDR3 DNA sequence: TGTGCCAGCAGCTTGGCTCTAGCGGGAGACGGCGAGCAGTACTTC.